Presented here are 13 T cell receptor beta chains from one specimen sequenced in a study of regulatory T cells in long-lasting Graves disease. CDR3 regions were amplified by Arm-PCR using iRepertoire HTBI primers to build TCR beta libraries. TCRdb re-derived calls from the multiplex PCR reads in MiXCR, one entry per CDR3 protein. Among a few hundred thousand distinct CDR3 sequences listed, roughly 17% were seen once. Stated time point: newly diagnosed GD, antithyroid drugs for less than 3 months. Extracted RNA from PBMCs served as the source of the TCR library. The same sample was also studied in work on T cells in Graves' hyperthyroidism and ophthalmopathy.

The sample in question was peripheral blood mononuclear cells (PBMCs), obtained at new diagnosis, from a patient treated with antithyroid drugs. All receptors derive from a middle-aged man with Graves disease.

The chain employs TRBV5-4 and TRBJ1-6; 8 bases agree with TRBD1. This CDR3 is built from 15 residues. V trimming: 4 bases; J trimming: 6 bases; junction bases outside the gene matches: 6. Germline V lookup: CDR1 SGHNT, CDR2 YYREEE (reference sequence). The DNA of the CDR3 is TGTGCCAGCAGCCTGGACAGGGCCGGTAATTCACCCCTCCACTTT. It is translated as CASSLDRAGNSPLHF.

This clonotype was counted at least ten times. The chain carries TRBV3-1 and TRBJ2-1, with D perhaps TRBD1 (6 bases). Germline CDR1 reads LGHDT; CDR2 reads YNNKEL (reference sequence). CDR3 length: 19 amino acids. V lost 0 bases to trimming and J lost 0 bases, with 18 bases between them. The CDR3 coding sequence is TGTGCCAGCAGCCAAGAGTCAGGACTGACGACAGGCTCCTACAATGAGCAGTTCTTC. The encoded protein is CASSQESGLTTGSYNEQFF.

This clonotype has at least ten counts. The chain is built from TRBV29-1 and TRBJ2-7; 8 bases fit TRBD2. The J segment lost 2 bases and the V segment lost 4 bases, leaving 7 bases of the junction unmatched. The CDR3 contains 14 residues. Germline V gene sequence: CDR1 SQVTM, CDR2 ANQGSEA. CDR3 DNA: TGCAGCGTTGCCGCGGGACTAGTGACCTACGAGCAGTACTTC. Amino acid sequence: CSVAAGLVTYEQYF.

This clonotype appeared many times. V and J are TRBV14 and TRBJ2-7, with D unclear. V gave up 0 bases and J gave up 5 bases, with 8 bases separating them. Germline V gives CDR1 SGHDN, CDR2 FVKESK. CDR3 length: 13 residues. The CDR3 loop is CASSQDWSHEQYF. Here the CDR3 DNA reads TGTGCCAGCAGCCAAGATTGGTCCCACGAGCAGTACTTC.

The chain has TRBV10-3 and TRBJ1-1; tentatively, D is TRBD1 (5 bases). This CDR3 has 14 residues. V lost 4 bases to trimming and J lost 5 bases, with 14 bases between them. Germline CDR1 ENHRY, CDR2 SYGVKD. The CDR3: CAISGPGRSTEAFF. The CDR3 region has the DNA TGTGCCATCAGTGGTCCGGGACGCTCTACTGAAGCTTTCTTT.

This clonotype was seen ten or more times. J is TRBJ2-5 and V is TRBV7-9; no clear D gene. Per the germline V gene, CDR1 is SEHNR and CDR2 is FQNEAQ (reference sequence). The CDR3 consists of 13 residues. Trimming took off 4 bases at V and 5 bases at J, with 11 bases between the two ends. Here the CDR3 DNA reads TGTGCCAGCAGCTCCGTCGCGCGGGAGACCCAGTACTTC. Protein: CASSSVARETQYF.

As concerns this clonotype: This could be a read error, since a much larger clone is one nucleotide away. Here the CDR3 omits its conserved ending phenylalanine or tryptophan, so a read error is the likely source. The rearrangement joins TRBV2 to TRBJ2-4, with a weak D call TRBD1 (6 bases). V lost 2 bases and J 6 bases, leaving 11 bases between the germline ends. This CDR3 spans 14 amino acids. CDR1 is SNHLY and CDR2 is FYNNEI in the germline V gene. CDR3 region: CASSELQGINIQYL. For the CDR3, the DNA is TGTGCCAGCAGTGAACTACAGGGAATAAACATTCAGTACTTA.

This sequence joins TRBV6-6 and TRBJ2-7, with 8 bases aligning to TRBD1. This CDR3 comprises 16 residues. Germline CDR1 reads MNHNY; CDR2 reads SVGAGI (reference sequence). V was clipped by 0 bases and J by 7 bases; unmatched bases: 11. CDR3 nucleotide sequence: TGTGCCAGCAGTTACTCGAGCAGGGGGCCCTACAATGAGCAGTACTTC. This gives the protein CASSYSSRGPYNEQYF.

In this sample, this clonotype turned up many times. The chain combines TRBV12-5 with TRBJ1-1; D unclear. This CDR3 contains 13 residues. Germline CDR1 reads LGHNT; CDR2 reads FRNRAP. V was clipped by 3 bases and J by 4 bases, with 9 bases between them. The CDR3 sequence is CASGFAPVTEAFF. In DNA form, the CDR3 reads TGTGCTAGTGGTTTTGCTCCCGTCACTGAAGCTTTCTTT.

This clonotype has more than one count but fewer than ten. The chain recombines TRBV30 with TRBJ1-4; tentative D call: TRBD1 (5 bases). Trimming pared 0 bases from V and 8 bases from J, leaving 16 bases between. Germline V gene data show CDR1 as GTSNPN and CDR2 as SVGIG (reference sequence). The CDR3 sequence is 15 residues long. The CDR3 nucleotides are TGTGCCTGGAGTGTAGGGGCGGGCGTCGGAGAAAAACTGTTTTTT. Its protein product is CAWSVGAGVGEKLFF.

This clonotype occurred many times. V and J are TRBV18 and TRBJ1-1; the match to TRBD1 covers 7 bases. This CDR3 spans 17 amino acids. V shed 3 bases and J 7 bases; nucleotides not matched to a gene: 17. The germline V gene has CDR1 KGHSH and CDR2 LQKENI. The CDR3 loop is CASSPGQKNSPHFEAFF. CDR3 bases: TGTGCCAGCTCACCGGGACAGAAAAACAGTCCGCACTTTGAAGCTTTCTTT.

This clonotype was counted ten times or more. CDR3 nucleotide sequence: TGTGCCAGCAGTTTATGGTACGAGCAGTACTTC. Its protein is CASSLWYEQYF. The chain couples TRBV27 to TRBJ2-7, with D uncertain. The CDR3 runs 11 residues. CDR1 MNHEY and CDR2 SMNVEV come from the germline V gene (reference sequence). V lost 1 base to trimming and J lost 4 bases, with 2 bases between them.

This chain links TRBV9 with TRBJ1-2; D is perhaps TRBD1 (5 bases). The CDR3 loop spans 12 amino acids. The V gene's germline CDR1 is SGDLS and CDR2 YYNGEE. V dropped 8 bases and J dropped 7 bases, with 15 bases sitting between them. CDR3 residues: CASGDGPRGYTF. CDR3 nucleotides: TGTGCCAGTGGGGACGGCCCGCGTGGCTACACCTTC.